This T cell receptor (beta chain) was sequenced for a study of blood T cell repertoires in COVID-19. The CDR3 covers 14 residues. Trimming removed 8 bases from V and 2 bases from J; junction bases left unmatched: 8. Germline lookup yields CDR1 LGHNA and CDR2 YNFKEQ. This table comes from immunoSEQ multiplex PCR, and its TCRdb copy is limited to in-frame clones, with some not included. Altogether 200,000 to 250,000 clones are present, around 86% being singletons, with the ten largest covering around 2.2%. The source is a man aged 25-45 years who had recovered from COVID-19. V usage is TRBV4-2 and J usage is TRBJ2-7, with 8 bases identical to TRBD1. Sequenced input: peripheral blood. For the CDR3, the DNA is TGTGCCAGCCGACCGGGACAGGATCCCTACGAGCAGTACTTC. This encodes CASRPGQDPYEQYF.